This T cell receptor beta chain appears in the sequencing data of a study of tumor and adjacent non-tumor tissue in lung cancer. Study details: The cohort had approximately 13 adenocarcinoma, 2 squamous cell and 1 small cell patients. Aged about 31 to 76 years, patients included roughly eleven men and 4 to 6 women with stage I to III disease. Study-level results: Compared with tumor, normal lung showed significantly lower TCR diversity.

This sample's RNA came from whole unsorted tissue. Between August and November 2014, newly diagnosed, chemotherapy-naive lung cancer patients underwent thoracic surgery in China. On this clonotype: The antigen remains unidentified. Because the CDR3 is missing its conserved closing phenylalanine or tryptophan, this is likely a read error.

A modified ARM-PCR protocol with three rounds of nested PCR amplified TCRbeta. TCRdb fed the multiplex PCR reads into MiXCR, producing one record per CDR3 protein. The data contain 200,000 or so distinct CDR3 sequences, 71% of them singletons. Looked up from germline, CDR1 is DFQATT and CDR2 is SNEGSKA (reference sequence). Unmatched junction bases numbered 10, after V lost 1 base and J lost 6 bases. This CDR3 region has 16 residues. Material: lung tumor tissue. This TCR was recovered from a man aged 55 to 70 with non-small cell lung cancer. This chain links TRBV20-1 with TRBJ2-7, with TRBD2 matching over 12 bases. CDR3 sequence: CSARASGRAITGEQYY. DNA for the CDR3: TGCAGTGCTAGAGCTAGCGGGAGGGCCATCACGGGCGAGCAGTACTAC.